The next 9 T cell receptor beta chains were all read from a single sample in a study of T cell responses to AZD1222 COVID-19 vaccine. The data were produced by immunoSEQ multiplex PCR, yet TCRdb's version contains in-frame clones alone and is incomplete. This sample has 150,000 or so clones, with 85% to 95% found just once. The source was peripheral blood, collected on day 0 of AZD1222 vaccination. The receptors stem from an adult in good health.

V usage is TRBV5-1 and J usage is TRBJ1-4; D perhaps matches TRBD1 (6 bases). The CDR3 is 14 residues long. V lost 2 bases, J lost 6 bases, and 11 bases lay in between. In germline, CDR1 is SGHRS, CDR2 YFSETQ. DNA of the CDR3: TGCGCCAGCAGCTTATGGGGGCCTGATGAAAAACTGTTTTTT. Protein sequence: CASSLWGPDEKLFF.

The rearrangement joins TRBV27 to TRBJ2-3, with D possibly being TRBD1 or TRBD2 (5 bases each). Looked up from germline, CDR1 is MNHEY and CDR2 is SMNVEV (reference sequence). V lost 5 bases and J lost 2, with 14 bases in between. This CDR3 region has 15 residues. DNA of the CDR3: TGTGCCAGCAGTCGGGATGGGGCCCTCACAGATACGCAGTATTTT. It is translated as CASSRDGALTDTQYF.

The chain carries TRBV6-5 and TRBJ2-3; no clear D gene. Germline loops: CDR1 MNHEY, CDR2 SVGAGI. V was clipped by 6 bases and J by 1 base, with 8 bases between them. CDR3 length equals 13 residues. CDR3 sequence: CASRSSGTDTQYF. The CDR3 coding sequence is TGTGCCAGCAGGTCCTCAGGCACAGATACGCAGTATTTT.

This chain uses TRBV27 with TRBJ1-1; weak D call: TRBD1 (5 bases). The CDR3 is made up of 13 amino acids. The V gene lost 5 bases and the J gene lost 1 base, with 8 bases spanning the gap. Germline CDR1 is MNHEY and CDR2 is SMNVEV (reference sequence). The CDR3 coding sequence is TGTGCCAGCAGTACAACAGGGAACACTGAAGCTTTCTTT. This codes for CASSTTGNTEAFF.

V usage is TRBV11-2 and J usage is TRBJ1-2, with D possibly matching TRBD1 (6 bases). V gave up 1 base and J gave up 8 bases, with 17 bases separating them. CDR3 length: 15 amino acids. Germline CDR1 is SGHAT and CDR2 is FQNNGV. The CDR3 sequence is CASSLVNVGGQGYTF. CDR3 DNA sequence: TGTGCCAGCAGCTTAGTAAACGTCGGGGGCCAAGGCTACACCTTC.

This clone occurred a few times. The V call is TRBV24-1, the J call TRBJ1-2; weak D call: TRBD1 (6 bases). V shed 4 bases and J shed 4 bases, with 12 bases lying between them. This CDR3 comprises 14 residues. Per the germline V gene, CDR1 is KGHDR and CDR2 is SFDVKD. The CDR3, as DNA: TGTGCCACCAGTGACCGAAACAGGGCCTATGGCTACACCTTC. This codes for CATSDRNRAYGYTF.

The chain uses TRBV7-2 and TRBJ2-1, with 7 bases fitting TRBD1. Germline V gives CDR1 SGHTA, CDR2 FQGNSA. With V trimmed by 5 bases and J by 5 bases, 3 bases remained unmatched. This CDR3 is built from 13 residues. Here the CDR3 reads CASSRDRNNEQFF. The CDR3 bases are TGTGCCAGCAGCAGGGACAGAAACAATGAGCAGTTCTTC.

The chain has TRBV5-6 and TRBJ1-5; D gene unclear. CDR1 and CDR2 (germline): SGHDT, YYEEEE. V was cut by 2 bases and J by 7 bases, with 13 bases left in between. The length of the CDR3 is 14 residues. The CDR3 here is CASSLSSSEQPQHF. DNA of the CDR3: TGTGCCAGCAGCTTATCAAGCTCGGAGCAGCCCCAGCATTTT.

The chain is built from TRBV5-1 and TRBJ1-6; 9 bases are a match to TRBD1. With 7 bases clipped from V and 7 bases from J, the junction kept 18 bases outside the gene matches. Germline V lookup: CDR1 SGHRS, CDR2 YFSETQ. This CDR3 contains 18 residues. CDR3 protein: CASRESYRGRKGNSPLHF. CDR3 DNA sequence: TGCGCCAGCCGAGAATCTTACAGGGGGCGGAAGGGAAATTCACCCCTCCACTTT. Full variable domain (outside the CDR3, taken from reference TRBV5-1 and TRBJ1-6): KAGVTQTPRYLIKTRGQQVTLSCSPISGHRSVSWYQQTPGQGLQFLFEYFSETQRNKGNFPGRFSGRQFSNSRSEMNVSTLELGDSALYLCASRESYRGRKGNSPLHFGNGTRLTVT.